Included here is one TCR beta chain sequence, with context. This receptor's antigen is unknown. No base qualities exist here, and no much larger clone lies one base off it. This sample was included in a study of blood T cell repertoires in COVID-19 (dated by TCRdb to the early 2020s). Concerning the study at large: Collaborator samples came from the United States, Italy and Spain and covered acute and convalescent phases of COVID-19. The prospective study material was composed of cDNA or gDNA derived from T cells, B-cell-depleted T cells, or PBMCs. The dataset comprised deeply sampled blood TCRbeta repertoires from subjects exposed to, actively infected with, or recovered from COVID-19. HLA class I and class II types, where available, came from metadata supplied by the sample provider rather than from assay-based typing. The sample metadata nearly always contained a de-identified subject ID, COVID-19 status, age in years and sex. The repertoires were released in a freely available public database meant as a resource for research on the immune response to SARS-CoV-2. The samples were drawn from the first 160 participants of the ongoing ImmuneRACE study and from about 1,200 subjects provided by 6 global collaborators.

Participants in the prospective study were aged 18 to 89 years, lived in more than 20 United States geographic areas, and enrolled through a virtual design. In the prospective study, participants were assigned to cohorts based on the clinical history participants reported in a screening survey and a study questionnaire. Exposed participants were defined as having been in contact with someone with a PCR-confirmed or clinician-diagnosed COVID-19 case within 2 weeks of study entry. In the prospective study, whole blood, serum and a nasopharyngeal or oropharyngeal swab were collected from each participant by mobile phlebotomists. Participants in the prospective study had the option to provide additional blood draws and questionnaires over a 2-month period. Before DNA extraction, blood samples from the prospective study were shipped at room temperature or frozen. The immunoSEQ Assay, a bias-controlled multiplex PCR, was used to amplify TCRbeta CDR3 regions from genomic DNA. As for the original processing: The number of nucleated cells in each sample was estimated from the amplification of reference gene primers within the assay. Sequence reads were collapsed and filtered to measure the absolute abundance of every unique TCRbeta CDR3 rearrangement. Productive Simpson clonality was computed per sample as the square root of Simpson's diversity index over productive rearrangements. Sourced from immuneACCESS, this table was stored by TCRdb with only in-frame sequences that have V and J called. A share of the clones is absent; for the studies checked, an unresolved V gene accounts for under half, and the remainder has no known explanation. Clonal size and the V and J genes are those of that table, whereas D and trimming came from the DNA. Here the sample has about 280,000 clones; 80% to 85% occur a single time. Less than 5.5% of the sample is in the top ten clones.

The paper as a whole reports these results and caveats: The quantity of clinical and demographic metadata differed by source and by participant and was supplied without curation.

The sequenced material came from PBMCs or T cells enriched from blood (not recorded which). This TCR derives from a middle-aged man who had been exposed to COVID-19.

The CDR3 sequence is CASSSRFLGTDTQYF. The bases are TGTGCCAGCAGCTCCCGTTTCCTTGGCACAGATACGCAGTATTTT. The rearrangement joined TRBV7-9 to TRBJ2-3; confidence is insufficient to name the D gene. Its CDR3 holds 15 amino acids, cysteine through phenylalanine. Here the CDR3 DNA is all that survives: 45 bases in frame from base 1. V lost 4 bases and J lost 1 base; the stretch between them is 12 bases long. CDR1 and CDR2 are drawn from the germline V gene (reference sequence): SEHNR, FQNEAQ.